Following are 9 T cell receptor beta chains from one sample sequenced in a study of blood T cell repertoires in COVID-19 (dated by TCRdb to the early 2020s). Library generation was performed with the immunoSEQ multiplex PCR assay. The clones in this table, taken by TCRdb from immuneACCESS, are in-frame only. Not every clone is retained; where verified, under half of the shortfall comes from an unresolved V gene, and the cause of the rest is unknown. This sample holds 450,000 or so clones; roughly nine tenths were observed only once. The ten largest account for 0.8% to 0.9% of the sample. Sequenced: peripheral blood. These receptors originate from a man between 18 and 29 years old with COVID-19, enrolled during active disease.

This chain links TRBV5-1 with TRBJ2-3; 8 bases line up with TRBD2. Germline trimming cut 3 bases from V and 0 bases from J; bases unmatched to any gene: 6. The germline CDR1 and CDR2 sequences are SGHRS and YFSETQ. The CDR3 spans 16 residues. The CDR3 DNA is TGCGCCAGCAGCTCCGGGACTAGTTTGAGCACAGATACGCAGTATTTT. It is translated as CASSSGTSLSTDTQYF.

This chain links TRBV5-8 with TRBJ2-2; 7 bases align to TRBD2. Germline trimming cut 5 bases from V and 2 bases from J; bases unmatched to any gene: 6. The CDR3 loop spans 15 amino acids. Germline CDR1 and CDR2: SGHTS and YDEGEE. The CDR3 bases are TGTGCCAGCAGGGGAGGGCAGGTCAACACCGGGGAGCTGTTTTTT. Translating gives CASRGGQVNTGELFF.

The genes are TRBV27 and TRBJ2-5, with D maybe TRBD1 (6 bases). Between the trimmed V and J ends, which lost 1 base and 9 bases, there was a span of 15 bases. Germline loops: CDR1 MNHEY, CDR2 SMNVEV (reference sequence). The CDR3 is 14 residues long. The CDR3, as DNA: TGTGCCAGCAGTTTATATATAGGGGGACGGGCCCAGTACTTC. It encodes CASSLYIGGRAQYF.

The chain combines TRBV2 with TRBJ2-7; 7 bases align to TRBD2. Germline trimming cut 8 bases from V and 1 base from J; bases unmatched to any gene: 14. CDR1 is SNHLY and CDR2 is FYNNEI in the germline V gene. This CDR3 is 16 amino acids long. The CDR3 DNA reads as TGTGCCAGCTTCTCGATTTTCGGCGGGAGTTCCTACGAGCAGTACTTC. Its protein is CASFSIFGGSSYEQYF.

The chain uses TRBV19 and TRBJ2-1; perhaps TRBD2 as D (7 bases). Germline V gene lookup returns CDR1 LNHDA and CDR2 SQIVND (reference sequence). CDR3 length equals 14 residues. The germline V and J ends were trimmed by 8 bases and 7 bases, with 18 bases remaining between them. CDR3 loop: CASRPWGGTNEQFF. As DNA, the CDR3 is TGTGCCAGTCGGCCCTGGGGGGGCACGAATGAGCAGTTCTTC. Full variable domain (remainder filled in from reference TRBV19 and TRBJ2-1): DGGITQSPKYLFRKEGQNVTLSCEQNLNHDAMYWYRQDPGQGLRLIYYSQIVNDFQKGDIAEGYSVSREKKESFPLTVTSAQKNPTAFYLCASRPWGGTNEQFFGPGTRLTVL.

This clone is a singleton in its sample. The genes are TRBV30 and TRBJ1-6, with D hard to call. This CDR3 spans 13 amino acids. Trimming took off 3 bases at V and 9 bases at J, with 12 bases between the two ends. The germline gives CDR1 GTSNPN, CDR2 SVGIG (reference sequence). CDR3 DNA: TGTGCCTGGAGCGCCCGACGAGGTTCACCCCTCCACTTT. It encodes CAWSARRGSPLHF.

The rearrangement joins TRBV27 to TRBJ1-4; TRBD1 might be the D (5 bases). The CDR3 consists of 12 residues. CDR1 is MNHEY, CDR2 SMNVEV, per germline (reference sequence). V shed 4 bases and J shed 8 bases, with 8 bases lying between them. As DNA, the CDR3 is TGTGCCAGCAGTTCCCGGGGGGAAAAACTGTTTTTT. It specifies CASSSRGEKLFF.

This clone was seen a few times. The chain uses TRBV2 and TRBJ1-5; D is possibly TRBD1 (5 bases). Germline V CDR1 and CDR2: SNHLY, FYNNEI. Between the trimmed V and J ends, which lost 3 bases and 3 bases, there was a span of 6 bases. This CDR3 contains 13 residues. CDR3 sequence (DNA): TGTGCCAGCAGTGAGGGGCCCAATCAGCCCCAGCATTTT. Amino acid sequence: CASSEGPNQPQHF.

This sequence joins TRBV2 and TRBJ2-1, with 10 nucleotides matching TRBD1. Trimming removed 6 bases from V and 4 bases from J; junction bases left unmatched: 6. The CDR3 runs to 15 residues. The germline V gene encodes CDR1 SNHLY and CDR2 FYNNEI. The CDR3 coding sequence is TGTGCCAGCAGCAACCCGGGACAGGGGTACAATGAGCAGTTCTTC. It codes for CASSNPGQGYNEQFF. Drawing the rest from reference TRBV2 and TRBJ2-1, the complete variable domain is EPEVTQTPSHQVTQMGQEVILRCVPISNHLYFYWYRQILGQKVEFLVSFYNNEISEKSEIFDDQFSVERPDGSNFTLKIRSTKLEDSAMYFCASSNPGQGYNEQFFGPGTRLTVL.